What follows are 24 T cell receptor beta chains derived from one specimen sequenced in a study of blood T cells in healthy people across ages. Primed by a sample-barcoded 5' primer and a J-beta primer mix, a second PCR proceeded for about 6 to 11 cycles. TCRdb processed the 5' RACE reads anew with MiXCR; each CDR3 protein has one entry. The sample consists of some 730,000 distinct CDR3 sequences, 22% of them appearing once. The sequencing sample was made of blood. Receptor source: an older man in good health.

This clonotype was picked up many times. The chain combines TRBV20-1 with TRBJ2-1; 8 bases agree with TRBD2. The CDR3 totals 14 residues. V was pared by 5 bases and J by 5 bases, with 8 bases of the junction left unmatched. Germline V gives CDR1 DFQATT, CDR2 SNEGSKA (reference sequence). This CDR3 is CSAFTSGINNEQFF. CDR3 bases: TGCAGTGCTTTCACTAGCGGTATTAACAATGAGCAGTTCTTC.

This clonotype was counted between two and nine times. The genes are TRBV7-2 and TRBJ2-5; D remains ambiguous. The length of the CDR3 is 14 residues. Germline CDR1 SGHTA, CDR2 FQGNSA. V lost 7 bases and J 7 bases, leaving 19 bases between the germline ends. The chain's CDR3 is CASTRSRTYGTQYF. The CDR3 DNA is TGTGCCAGCACCCGTTCTAGAACTTATGGGACCCAGTACTTC. Combining the CDR3 with reference TRBV7-2 and TRBJ2-5 gives the whole variable domain GAGVSQSPSNKVTEKGKDVELRCDPISGHTALYWYRQSLGQGLEFLIYFQGNSAPDKSGLPSDRFSAERTGGSVSTLTIQRTQQEDSAVYLCASTRSRTYGTQYFGPGTRLLVL.

CDR3 sequence: CASSLALGKGAYNEQFF. Written as DNA, the CDR3 is TGTGCCAGCAGTTTAGCGCTTGGGAAGGGAGCCTACAATGAGCAGTTCTTC. The chain links TRBV12-3 or TRBV12-4 to TRBJ2-1; tentatively, D is TRBD2 (5 bases). This CDR3 has 17 amino acids. V was shortened by 0 bases and J by 2 bases, with 14 bases between the two germline ends.

V gene TRBV5-5 combines with J gene TRBJ2-5, with D possibly TRBD2 on 5 matching bases. V lost 5 bases and J 2 bases, leaving 10 bases between the germline ends. This CDR3 region has 13 residues. Germline assignment: CDR1 SGHKS and CDR2 YYEKEE (reference sequence). The CDR3 is CASRRGFQETQYF. The CDR3 nucleotides read TGTGCCAGCAGACGGGGATTTCAAGAGACCCAGTACTTC.

This chain joins TRBV5-5 and TRBJ2-7; no firm D call. Germline CDR1 reads SGHKS; CDR2 reads YYEKEE (reference sequence). CDR3 length: 15 amino acids. The V end lost 0 bases, the J end lost 0 bases, and 10 bases lay between the germline ends. CDR3 residues: CASSLVRADSYEQYF. DNA for the CDR3: TGTGCCAGCAGCTTGGTTCGGGCTGACTCCTACGAGCAGTACTTC.

A few counts support this clonotype. The chain couples TRBV19 to TRBJ2-6, with D possibly TRBD1 on 6 matching bases. V lost 8 bases, J lost 2 bases, and 13 bases lay in between. Germline V gives CDR1 LNHDA, CDR2 SQIVND (reference sequence). There are 15 residues in the CDR3. CDR3 nucleotide sequence: TGTGCCAGTGACTCAACAGGGACTGGGGCCAACGTCCTGACTTTC. Its translation: CASDSTGTGANVLTF.

On this clonotype: The germline gene is not matched at one end of the junction; a read error may be the cause. This rearrangement joins TRBV5-1 to TRBJ1-2, with D uncertain. Germline V CDR1 and CDR2: SGHRS, YFSETQ. The CDR3 contains 15 residues. The CDR3 spells CASSLGQSANYSYTF. DNA of the CDR3: TGCGCCAGCAGCTTGGGCCAGTCGGCTAACTATAGCTACACCTTC.

The CDR3 DNA follows: TGTGCCAGCAGTCCTGCTGGACTAGCGGATTACAATGAGCAGTTCTTC. Translated, it gives CASSPAGLADYNEQFF. The chain recombines TRBV27 with TRBJ2-1, with 10 bases lining up with TRBD2. Germline CDR1 and CDR2: MNHEY and SMNVEV (reference sequence). The CDR3 totals 16 residues. The J segment lost 4 bases and the V segment lost 5 bases, leaving 8 bases of the junction unmatched.

This clonotype was observed a handful of times. The rearrangement uses TRBV11-2 and TRBJ2-5; D may be TRBD2 (6 bases). The germline V gene has CDR1 SGHAT and CDR2 FQNNGV. V was pared by 4 bases and J by 7 bases, with 13 bases between. The CDR3 contains 13 residues. In DNA form, the CDR3 reads TGTGCCAGCAGCTCCACGCAAGCGGGGACCCAGTACTTC. As protein: CASSSTQAGTQYF.

V is TRBV19 and J is TRBJ1-1; no clear D gene. Looked up from germline, CDR1 is LNHDA and CDR2 is SQIVND (reference sequence). V lost 3 bases and J lost 4, with 21 bases in between. The CDR3 consists of 17 residues. CDR3 sequence reads: CASSIPTRRALGTEAFF. The CDR3 DNA reads as TGTGCCAGTAGTATCCCCACCCGTCGGGCATTAGGCACTGAAGCTTTCTTT.

The rearrangement uses TRBV5-6 and TRBJ1-1; TRBD1 aligns across 8 bases. Per the germline V gene, CDR1 is SGHDT and CDR2 is YYEEEE. V lost 6 bases, J lost 4 bases, and 5 bases stayed unmatched. The CDR3 runs 13 residues. Here the CDR3 DNA reads TGTGCCAGCAACAGAGACAGGGGCACTGAAGCTTTCTTT. The encoded protein is CASNRDRGTEAFF. The variable domain in full, with the rest retrieved from reference TRBV5-6 and TRBJ1-1, is DAGVTQSPTHLIKTRGQQVTLRCSPKSGHDTVSWYQQALGQGPQFIFQYYEEEERQRGNFPDRFSGHQFPNYSSELNVNALLLGDSALYLCASNRDRGTEAFFGQGTRLTVV.

CDR3 bases: TGTGCCAGCAGCTCCTATCCCACTACTAACTATGGCTACACCTTC. It encodes CASSSYPTTNYGYTF. The gene calls are TRBV7-9 and TRBJ1-2; D ambiguous. Germline loops: CDR1 SEHNR, CDR2 FQNEAQ (reference sequence). CDR3 length: 15 amino acids. Trimming cost V 4 bases and J 0 bases, with 12 bases left between them.

The chain joins TRBV20-1 to TRBJ2-7; 7 bases are a match to TRBD1. Trimming cost V 2 bases and J 1 base; bases outside gene matches: 5. This CDR3 is 14 amino acids long. The germline gives CDR1 DFQATT, CDR2 SNEGSKA (reference sequence). The CDR3 sequence: CSARYPGQSYEQYF. CDR3 DNA sequence: TGCAGTGCTAGATATCCGGGACAGTCCTACGAGCAGTACTTC.

The V call is TRBV12-3 or TRBV12-4, the J call TRBJ2-5; 13 nucleotides match TRBD2. CDR3 length equals 17 residues. J was trimmed by 4 bases and V by 3 bases; bases with no gene match: 8. This CDR3 is CASSLGLAGKLGETQYF. CDR3 nucleotides: TGTGCCAGCAGTTTGGGACTAGCGGGAAAGTTGGGAGAGACCCAGTACTTC.

The chain uses TRBV20-1 and TRBJ2-3; TRBD2 is a possible D gene (6 bases). CDR1 is DFQATT, CDR2 SNEGSKA, per germline (reference sequence). This CDR3 is 19 amino acids long. V shed 4 bases and J shed 0 bases, with 26 bases lying between them. The CDR3 reads CSATSMGGGAPPSTDTQYF. As DNA, the CDR3 is TGCAGTGCTACCTCGATGGGAGGCGGGGCCCCTCCTAGCACAGATACGCAGTATTTT.

This clonotype was found a few times. The chain is built from TRBV29-1 and TRBJ1-5; no reliable D call. Per the germline V gene, CDR1 is SQVTM and CDR2 is ANQGSEA. Trimming removed 7 bases at V and 0 bases at J, with 7 bases between. The CDR3 consists of 12 residues. In nucleotides, the CDR3 is TGCAGCGCTCAGAATAGCAATCAGCCCCAGCATTTT. It encodes CSAQNSNQPQHF.

This clonotype turned up a few times. V is TRBV10-3 and J is TRBJ1-1, with TRBD1 identical over 7 bases. V was pared by 4 bases and J by 1 base, with 0 bases of the junction left unmatched. This CDR3 contains 13 residues. Germline CDR1 reads ENHRY; CDR2 reads SYGVKD. The DNA for the CDR3 is TGTGCCATCAGTGCAGGGGGGAACACTGAAGCTTTCTTT. It translates to CAISAGGNTEAFF.

This clonotype was seen only a few times. Being one base from a much bigger clone, this may be a read error. V and J are TRBV11-2 and TRBJ1-5; D ambiguous. CDR3 size: 15 residues. The V end was cut by 4 bases, the J end by 1 base, with 11 bases between. CDR1 SGHAT and CDR2 FQNNGV come from the germline V gene. The DNA for the CDR3 is TGTGCCAGCAGCTCTAACGTTGACAGCAATCAGCCCCAGCATTTT. It encodes CASSSNVDSNQPQHF.

V is TRBV5-1 and J is TRBJ2-7, with D possibly being TRBD2 (5 bases). Germline V gene sequence: CDR1 SGHRS, CDR2 YFSETQ. V was pared by 4 bases and J by 3 bases, with 11 bases between. The CDR3 consists of 13 residues. The CDR3 spells CASSPDYFYEQYF. In nucleotides, the CDR3 is TGCGCCAGCAGCCCTGACTACTTCTACGAGCAGTACTTC.

This clonotype was counted ten times or more. The chain combines TRBV7-8 with TRBJ2-4; a weak D match, TRBD1 (6 bases). Germline-derived CDR1 and CDR2 are SGHVS and FQNEAQ. V lost 4 bases, J lost 7 bases, and 17 bases lay in between. This CDR3 spans 15 amino acids. CDR3 loop: CASSSNNRVGNIQYF. CDR3 DNA sequence: TGTGCCAGCAGCTCGAACAACAGGGTGGGCAACATTCAGTACTTC.

The J gene is TRBJ1-5, the V gene TRBV19; perhaps TRBD1 as D (5 bases). V lost 3 bases to trimming and J lost 0 bases, with 12 bases between them. The CDR3 is 16 amino acids. Germline-derived CDR1 and CDR2 are LNHDA and SQIVND (reference sequence). The CDR3 bases are TGTGCCAGTAGTATCCTTGGGACGGTTAGCAATCAGCCCCAGCATTTT. Translated: CASSILGTVSNQPQHF.

For this clonotype: Germline and junction disagree at one end, which may indicate a read error. The V and J genes are TRBV4-2 and TRBJ2-5; the D is unclear. The DNA end lines up better with TRBJ2-7; the J call may be wrong. Germline CDR1 reads LGHNA; CDR2 reads YNFKEQ. The CDR3 runs to 14 residues. CDR3 DNA: TGTGCCGGCAGCCAACCCTCTTCGAGACTCGAGCAGTACTTC. Protein sequence: CAGSQPSSRLEQYF.

The chain uses TRBV3-1 and TRBJ1-2; 8 bases align to TRBD1. Germline V lookup: CDR1 LGHDT, CDR2 YNNKEL (reference sequence). This CDR3 contains 14 residues. The J segment lost 3 bases and the V segment lost 6 bases, leaving 6 bases of the junction unmatched. The CDR3, as DNA: TGTGCCAGCAGATCTGGACAGGGCCACTATGGCTACACCTTC. Its protein product is CASRSGQGHYGYTF.

The chain joins TRBV7-2 to TRBJ2-3; no clear D. Germline V gives CDR1 SGHTA, CDR2 FQGNSA. The V and J ends lost 2 bases and 4 bases respectively, with 7 bases between them. The CDR3 extends over 13 amino acids. CDR3 protein: CASSLRIADTQYF. In DNA form, the CDR3 reads TGTGCCAGCAGCTTAAGGATTGCAGATACGCAGTATTTT. Full variable domain (missing parts from reference TRBV7-2 and TRBJ2-3): GAGVSQSPSNKVTEKGKDVELRCDPISGHTALYWYRQSLGQGLEFLIYFQGNSAPDKSGLPSDRFSAERTGGSVSTLTIQRTQQEDSAVYLCASSLRIADTQYFGPGTRLTVL.